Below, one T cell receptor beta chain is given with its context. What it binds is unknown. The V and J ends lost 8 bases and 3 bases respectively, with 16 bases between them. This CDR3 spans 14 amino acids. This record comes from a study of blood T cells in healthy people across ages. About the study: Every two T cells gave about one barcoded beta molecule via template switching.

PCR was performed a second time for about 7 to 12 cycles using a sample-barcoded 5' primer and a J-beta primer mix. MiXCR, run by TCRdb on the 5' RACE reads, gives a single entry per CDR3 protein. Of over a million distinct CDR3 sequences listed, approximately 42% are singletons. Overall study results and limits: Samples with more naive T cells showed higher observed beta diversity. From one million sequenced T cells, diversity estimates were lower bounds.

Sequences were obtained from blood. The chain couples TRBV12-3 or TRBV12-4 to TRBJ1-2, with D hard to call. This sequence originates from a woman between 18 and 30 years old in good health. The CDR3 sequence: CASGWLGKDYGYTF. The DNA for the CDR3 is TGTGCCAGCGGATGGCTGGGAAAGGACTATGGCTACACCTTC.